Described below is a single TCR beta chain sequence and its context. What it binds is unknown. Each library started from approximately 14 ng of total RNA using the QIAseq Immune Repertoire TCR panel. TCRdb fed the reads into MiXCR, producing one record per CDR3 protein. The profile shows around 180 distinct CDR3 sequences, under 25% of them singletons. This entry comes from a study of circulating CD8 cells and anti-PD-1 response in melanoma. From live CD3+CD8+TCRalphabeta+ cells, four PD-1 and/or TIGIT subsets were sorted. V lost 8 bases to trimming and J lost 1 base, with 18 bases between them. The CDR3 runs to 15 residues. Germline assignment: CDR1 MDHEN and CDR2 SYDVKM. The study, taken as a whole, reports: The cohort mixed treatment-naive and previously treated patients.

The sequence was collected from a human donor with melanoma. The rearrangement links TRBV28 to TRBJ2-7; maybe TRBD1 (5 bases). The sequencing used CD8+ T cells from PBMCs, collected at baseline or after one month of anti-PD-1 therapy (not recorded which). CDR3 DNA: TGTGCCAGCGGTCGGCGAAATGCAGGGTCCTACGAGCAGTACTTC. This sequence encodes CASGRRNAGSYEQYF.